This TCR beta chain was recovered during a study of T cell responses to AZD1222 COVID-19 vaccine. Overall study context: Pooled in the analysis were second doses at about 4 or about 12 weeks.

On this clone: The antigen remains unidentified.

Whole-study findings and limits: A reported finding is that nearly half of spike-specific TCRs target unmutated variant regions. Clonal diversity was possibly underestimated, and white British individuals and females predominated among donors.

Produced via immunoSEQ multiplex PCR; TCRdb's table is partial and in-frame only. The sample includes 66,000 or so clones, roughly 84% of them seen just once. CDR1 is SNHLY and CDR2 is FYNNEI in the germline V gene. Trimming removed 3 bases from V and 1 base from J, with 5 bases in between. The CDR3 extends over 13 amino acids. V and J are TRBV2 and TRBJ2-3; D may be TRBD1 or TRBD2 (5 bases each). The receptor's source is an adult in good health. The specimen comprised peripheral blood, sampled on day 0 of AZD1222 vaccination. CDR3 protein: CASSEGRTDTQYF. CDR3 in DNA: TGTGCCAGCAGTGAGGGACGCACAGATACGCAGTATTTT.